Included here is one TCR beta chain sequence, with context. Its antigen is not identified. 5'RACE template switching with UMIs generated TCR beta cDNA. TCRdb reprocessed the 5' RACE reads, with one entry per CDR3 protein and no DNA. This table holds roughly 390,000 distinct CDR3 sequences. This specimen comes from a study of T cells expressing NK-cell markers. Whole-study findings and limits: NKG2C+ dominant clonotypes from 5 or 6 donors made up about 1.0-8% of CD8+ T cells.

Per germline, CDR1 SGHRS and CDR2 YFSETQ. There are 14 residues in the CDR3. The sequence derives from a man aged 18-69 years in good health. The chain links TRBV5-1 to TRBJ2-3. Sequenced sample: blood T cells: a sorted CD56 or NKG2C T cell subset, CD4+ or CD8+ T cells, or bulk PBMC T cells (not recorded which). CDR3 amino acids: CASSWDITTDTQYF.